Listed here are 20 T cell receptor beta chains from one sample, sequenced in a study of control samples from healthy donors and cancer patients. Assay used: immunoSEQ multiplex PCR; TCRdb lists only in-frame clones, some missing. The sample consists of 250,000 to 300,000 clones, roughly four fifths of them appearing once. The specimen was PBMCs. These receptors all come from a woman aged 60 to 75 with lung cancer.

This chain links TRBV30 with TRBJ1-2; 7 bases are shared with TRBD1. The CDR3 spans 15 residues. Trimming at V came to 4 bases and at J to 4 bases, leaving 12 bases not matched to a gene. Germline V gives CDR1 GTSNPN, CDR2 SVGIG (reference sequence). The CDR3 reads CAWIIPGQPLYGYTF. The CDR3 region has the DNA TGTGCCTGGATCATTCCGGGACAGCCACTCTATGGCTACACCTTC.

The chain uses TRBV5-5 and TRBJ1-5; 8 bases align to TRBD1. The CDR3 runs to 15 residues. The V gene's germline CDR1 is SGHKS and CDR2 YYEKEE (reference sequence). The trim removed 0 bases at V and 6 bases at J, leaving 5 bases unmatched. The CDR3 protein is CASSLGTGFGQPQHF. The CDR3 nucleotides are TGTGCCAGCAGCTTGGGGACAGGGTTTGGTCAGCCCCAGCATTTT.

A few counts support this clone. The CDR3 nucleotides read TGTGCCAGCAGCTCCCTAAAACAGGGAATAACGTCACCCCTCCACTTT. This sequence encodes CASSSLKQGITSPLHF. The rearrangement joins TRBV5-6 to TRBJ1-6; possible D gene TRBD1, 6 bases. The CDR3 consists of 16 residues. Germline V CDR1 and CDR2: SGHDT, YYEEEE. V was trimmed by 3 bases and J by 10 bases, leaving 20 bases between them.

This clone was seen only once. J is TRBJ1-1 and V is TRBV27; D gene unclear. This CDR3 is built from 17 residues. V was clipped by 2 bases and J by 6 bases, with 22 bases between them. CDR1 MNHEY and CDR2 SMNVEV come from the germline V gene (reference sequence). DNA for the CDR3: TGTGCCAGCAGTTTACAACCACCGGGTTCTATCGGGGCTGAAGCTTTCTTT. It specifies CASSLQPPGSIGAEAFF.

DNA for the CDR3: TGTGCCAGTAGTATCCGACAGCGGTCTAGCACAGATACGCAGTATTTT. Encoded protein: CASSIRQRSSTDTQYF. The V and J genes are TRBV19 and TRBJ2-3, with D perhaps TRBD1 or TRBD2 (5 bases each). Germline loops: CDR1 LNHDA, CDR2 SQIVND (reference sequence). V lost 3 bases and J lost 0, with 13 bases in between. The CDR3 extends over 16 amino acids.

As concerns this clone: At one boundary the junction diverges from the germline segment, which might be a read error. The V and J genes are TRBV5-1 and TRBJ1-1; D is undetermined. The germline V gene has CDR1 SGHRS and CDR2 YFSETQ. The CDR3 is made up of 14 amino acids. Here the CDR3 reads CASGLAQMHTEAFF. The CDR3 bases are TGCGCCAGCGGCTTGGCCCAAATGCACACTGAAGCTTTCTTT.

As for this clone: Other DNA sequences in this specimen translate into the identical CDR3. The chain uses TRBV19 and TRBJ1-1, with D unclear. V shed 6 bases and J shed 0 bases, with 2 bases lying between them. The V gene's germline CDR1 is LNHDA and CDR2 SQIVND (reference sequence). The CDR3 consists of 11 residues. This chain's CDR3 is CASRLNTEAFF. Here the CDR3 DNA reads TGTGCCAGTAGGTTGAACACTGAAGCTTTCTTT. Complete variable domain (other parts from reference TRBV19 and TRBJ1-1): DGGITQSPKYLFRKEGQNVTLSCEQNLNHDAMYWYRQDPGQGLRLIYYSQIVNDFQKGDIAEGYSVSREKKESFPLTVTSAQKNPTAFYLCASRLNTEAFFGQGTRLTVV.

The chain recombines TRBV28 with TRBJ2-7, with 7 positions matching TRBD1. The CDR3 runs to 16 residues. Per the germline V gene, CDR1 is MDHEN and CDR2 is SYDVKM. The junction had 10 bases not matched to a gene; V was cut back by 4 bases and J by 1 base. The CDR3: CASSSKDRTFSYEQYF. The DNA for the CDR3 is TGTGCCAGCAGTTCCAAGGACAGGACCTTTTCCTACGAGCAGTACTTC.

The sample holds a few counts of this clone. V usage is TRBV9 and J usage is TRBJ1-4, with a possible D match to TRBD1 (6 bases). Germline V gives CDR1 SGDLS, CDR2 YYNGEE. Deletions cut 2 bases from V and 5 bases from J, with 16 bases between. The CDR3 runs to 16 residues. CDR3 protein: CASSVGHGSVNEKLFF. The CDR3 DNA follows: TGTGCCAGCAGCGTGGGACATGGGAGTGTCAATGAAAAACTGTTTTTT.

The V and J genes are TRBV24-1 and TRBJ1-1; the match to TRBD1 covers 7 bases. CDR3 length: 13 residues. V trimming: 5 bases; J trimming: 6 bases; junction bases outside the gene matches: 5. The germline CDR1 and CDR2 sequences are KGHDR and SFDVKD. The CDR3 is CATSGTGVPEAFF. CDR3 nucleotide sequence: TGTGCCACCAGTGGTACAGGGGTGCCTGAAGCTTTCTTT.

This rearrangement joins TRBV18 to TRBJ2-3; D unresolved. Germline values: CDR1 KGHSH, CDR2 LQKENI. CDR3 length: 13 amino acids. The V and J ends lost 1 base and 6 bases respectively, with 8 bases between them. In DNA form, the CDR3 reads TGTGCCAGCTCACCACTGGGTGGGGATACGCAGTATTTT. It yields the protein CASSPLGGDTQYF. Using reference TRBV18 and TRBJ2-3 for the parts outside the CDR3, the full variable domain is NAGVMQNPRHLVRRRGQEARLRCSPMKGHSHVYWYRQLPEEGLKFMVYLQKENIIDESGMPKERFSAEFPKEGPSILRIQQVVRGDSAAYFCASSPLGGDTQYFGPGTRLTVL.

This clone was seen only once. The chain couples TRBV30 to TRBJ2-2; D is undetermined. CDR1 and CDR2 from the germline V gene are GTSNPN and SVGIG (reference sequence). The CDR3 totals 14 residues. Trimming took off 5 bases at V and 0 bases at J, with 10 bases between the two ends. CDR3 residues: CAWRRSSNTGELFF. The CDR3 DNA follows: TGTGCCTGGCGGCGCAGCTCGAACACCGGGGAGCTGTTTTTT.

The chain is built from TRBV5-4 and TRBJ2-3, with no clear D. Deletions cut 0 bases from V and 0 bases from J, with 5 bases between. The CDR3 covers 14 residues. Germline CDR1 and CDR2: SGHNT and YYREEE (reference sequence). CDR3 coding DNA: TGTGCCAGCAGCTTGGACCGTAGCACAGATACGCAGTATTTT. Protein sequence: CASSLDRSTDTQYF.

This chain links TRBV11-2 with TRBJ2-5; 7 bases agree with TRBD1. From germline, CDR1 is SGHAT and CDR2 FQNNGV. The trim removed 4 bases at V and 2 bases at J, leaving 7 bases unmatched. The CDR3 runs 15 residues. CDR3 region: CASSCTQGRQETQYF. The CDR3 DNA sequence: TGTGCCAGCAGCTGCACACAGGGGAGACAAGAGACCCAGTACTTC.

The genes are TRBV2 and TRBJ1-6; 12 bases line up with TRBD1. Germline trimming cut 3 bases from V and 10 bases from J; bases unmatched to any gene: 10. The germline V gene has CDR1 SNHLY and CDR2 FYNNEI. The CDR3 loop spans 17 amino acids. The CDR3 loop is CASSDFGTGGAGSPLHF. Here the CDR3 DNA reads TGTGCCAGCAGTGATTTCGGGACAGGGGGCGCGGGGTCACCCCTCCACTTT. Full variable domain (outside the CDR3, taken from reference TRBV2 and TRBJ1-6): EPEVTQTPSHQVTQMGQEVILRCVPISNHLYFYWYRQILGQKVEFLVSFYNNEISEKSEIFDDQFSVERPDGSNFTLKIRSTKLEDSAMYFCASSDFGTGGAGSPLHFGNGTRLTVT.

This clone was seen a few times. The rearrangement links TRBV3-1 (or the pseudogene TRBV3-2) to TRBJ1-2, with unresolved D. Trimming shortened V by 2 bases and J by 6 bases, and 10 bases separated the two germline ends. Germline assignment: CDR1 LGHDT and CDR2 YNNKEL (reference sequence). CDR3 size: 13 residues. The CDR3 DNA is TGTGCCAGCAGCCAATCGTTTGGCGATGGCTACACCTTC. This gives the protein CASSQSFGDGYTF.

The rearrangement uses TRBV6-2 or TRBV6-3 and TRBJ1-6, with 7 bases that match TRBD1. V shed 0 bases, J shed 0 bases, and the junction held 11 bases outside the gene matches. CDR1 and CDR2 from the germline V gene are MNHEY and SVGEGT. The CDR3 runs to 20 residues. Written as DNA, the CDR3 is TGTGCCAGCAGTTACTCTATCCGGGACAGTCAGCGCTCCTATAATTCACCCCTCCACTTT. Its protein product is CASSYSIRDSQRSYNSPLHF.

J is TRBJ1-4 and V is TRBV3-1 (or the pseudogene TRBV3-2); D perhaps matches TRBD1 (5 bases). CDR1 and CDR2 from the germline V gene are LGHDT and YNNKEL (reference sequence). The CDR3 runs 12 residues. Trimming stripped 4 bases from V and 12 bases from J, with 12 bases between. The CDR3 spells CASSLPGAELFF. CDR3 bases: TGTGCCAGCAGCCTCCCCGGGGCGGAACTGTTTTTT.

The chain has TRBV28 and TRBJ1-5, with 8 nucleotides matching TRBD1. The CDR3 is 16 residues long. After removal of 5 bases from V and 8 bases from J, the junction contained 14 bases not matched to a gene. Germline CDR1 MDHEN, CDR2 SYDVKM. The CDR3 nucleotides read TGTGCCAGCAGTGTCTTGGCCGGACAGGGAGAGGAGCCCCAGCATTTT. Translating gives CASSVLAGQGEEPQHF.

The V call is TRBV2, the J call TRBJ1-3; weak D call: TRBD1 (5 bases). CDR3 size: 14 residues. V shed 7 bases and J shed 2 bases, with 12 bases lying between them. Germline CDR1 reads SNHLY; CDR2 reads FYNNEI. The CDR3 region is CASIPQGTGNTIYF. CDR3 bases: TGTGCCAGCATTCCCCAGGGAACTGGAAACACCATATATTTT.